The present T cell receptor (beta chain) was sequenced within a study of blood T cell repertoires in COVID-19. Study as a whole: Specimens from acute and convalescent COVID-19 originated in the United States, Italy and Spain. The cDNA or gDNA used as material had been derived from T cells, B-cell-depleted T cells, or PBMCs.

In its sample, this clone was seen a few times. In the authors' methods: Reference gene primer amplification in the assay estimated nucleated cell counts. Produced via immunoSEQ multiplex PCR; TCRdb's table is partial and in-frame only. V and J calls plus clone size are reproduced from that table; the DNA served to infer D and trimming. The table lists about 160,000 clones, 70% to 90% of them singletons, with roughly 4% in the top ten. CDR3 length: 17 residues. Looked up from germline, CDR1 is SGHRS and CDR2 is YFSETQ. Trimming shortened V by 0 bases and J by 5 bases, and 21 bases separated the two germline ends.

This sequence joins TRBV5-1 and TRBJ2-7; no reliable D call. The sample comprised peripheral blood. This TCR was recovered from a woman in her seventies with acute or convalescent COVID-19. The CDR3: CASSLDWKKLPGDEQYF. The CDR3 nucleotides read TGCGCCAGCAGCTTGGACTGGAAAAAACTCCCCGGAGACGAGCAGTACTTC.